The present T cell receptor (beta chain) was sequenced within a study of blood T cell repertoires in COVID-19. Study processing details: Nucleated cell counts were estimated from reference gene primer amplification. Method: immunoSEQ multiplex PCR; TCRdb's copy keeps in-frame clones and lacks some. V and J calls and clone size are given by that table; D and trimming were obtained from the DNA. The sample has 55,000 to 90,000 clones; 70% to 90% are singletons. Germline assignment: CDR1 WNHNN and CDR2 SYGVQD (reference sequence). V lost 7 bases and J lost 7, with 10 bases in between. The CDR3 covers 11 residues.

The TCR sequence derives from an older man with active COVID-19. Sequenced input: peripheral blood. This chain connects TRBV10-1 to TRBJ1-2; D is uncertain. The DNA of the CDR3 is TGCGCCAGCAACCCGGGGAGTGGCTACACCTTC. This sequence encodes CASNPGSGYTF.